The rows below give T cell receptor beta chains drawn from one sample of a study of shared clonotypes between healthy human individuals. Assay used: immunoSEQ multiplex PCR; TCRdb lists only in-frame clones, some missing. The sample lists roughly 2,500,000 clones; 90% to 95% were seen once. Sequencing input: naive CD4+ T cells from PBMCs. Receptor source: a man aged 18 to 35 in good health. Some clones in this sample may be carry-over from other donors' samples. The CDR3 runs from the conserved cysteine through the conserved F or W. The D gene is left open where the match is weak. Not all rows give a size; the values are once, few, many and, for expanded clones, a class.

>-|TRBJ2-3|once|TRBV9|14
CASSVSGYTDTQYF
TGTGCCAGCAGCGTCTCGGGTTACACAGATACGCAGTATTTT
>TRBD2|TRBJ2-7|-|TRBV9|16
CASSKGLAEFAYEQYF
TGTGCCAGCAGCAAGGGACTAGCGGAATTCGCCTACGAGCAGTACTTC
>-|TRBJ2-1|-|TRBV7-2|15
CASSLGGLLISEQFF
TGTGCCAGCAGCTTAGGAGGCCTCCTTATCAGTGAGCAGTTCTTC
>-|TRBJ2-7|-|TRBV5-1|13
CASSSRGGYEQYF
TGCGCCAGCAGCTCTAGGGGGGGATACGAGCAGTACTTC
>-|TRBJ1-1|-|TRBV5-1|14
CASSFPLANTEAFF
TGCGCCAGCAGCTTCCCGTTGGCGAACACTGAAGCTTTCTTT
>-|TRBJ2-7|-|TRBV6-5|12
CASSYFRGEQYF
TGTGCCAGCAGTTACTTCAGGGGCGAGCAGTACTTC
>-|TRBJ2-7|-|TRBV30|15
CAWSGSTASSYEQYF
TGTGCCTGGAGTGGTTCGACGGCCAGCTCCTACGAGCAGTACTTC
>-|TRBJ2-7|-|TRBV5-1|16
CASSPALGEGIYEQYF
TGCGCCAGCAGCCCGGCCTTGGGAGAGGGGATTTACGAGCAGTACTTC
>-|TRBJ2-5|once|TRBV9|13
CASSVVPQETQYF
TGTGCCAGCAGCGTAGTCCCCCAAGAGACCCAGTACTTC
>-|TRBJ1-5|-|TRBV6-1|14
CASSTEQQNQPQHF
TGTGCCAGCAGTACCGAACAGCAAAATCAGCCCCAGCATTTT
>TRBD1|TRBJ1-2|-|TRBV28|15
CASSPPGTGFYGYTF
TGTGCCAGCAGTCCGCCCGGGACAGGGTTCTATGGCTACACCTTC
>-|TRBJ2-2|-|TRBV5-1|14
CASSLAAYTGELFF
TGCGCCAGCAGCTTGGCGGCTTACACCGGGGAGCTGTTTTTT
>TRBD1|TRBJ1-2|-|TRBV5-4|15
CASRKQGAAPYGYTF
TGTGCCAGCCGGAAACAGGGGGCTGCCCCCTATGGCTACACCTTC
>-|TRBJ1-1|-|TRBV6-6|12
CASSSLEAEAFF
TGTGCCAGCAGTTCGCTTGAAGCTGAAGCTTTCTTT
>TRBD2|TRBJ2-3|-|TRBV7-3|13
CASSSGSGGTQYF
TGTGCCAGTAGTAGCGGGAGCGGTGGAACGCAGTATTTT
>-|TRBJ1-5|-|TRBV5-5|15
CASSLVGNSNQPQHF
TGTGCCAGCAGCTTGGTGGGGAATAGCAATCAGCCCCAGCATTTT
>-|TRBJ2-7|-|TRBV20-1|11
CSAPIGHEQYF
TGCAGTGCCCCTATTGGCCACGAGCAGTACTTC
>TRBD1|TRBJ2-7|-|TRBV28|15
CASSDPGTGDYEQYF
TGTGCCAGCAGTGACCCCGGGACAGGGGACTACGAGCAGTACTTC
>-|TRBJ1-1|-|TRBV2|11
CASSANTEAFF
TGTGCCAGCAGTGCTAACACTGAAGCTTTCTTT
>-|TRBJ2-1|-|TRBV25-1|14
CASSVGSSYNEQFF
TGTGCCAGCAGTGTGGGGAGCTCCTACAATGAGCAGTTCTTC
>TRBD2|TRBJ2-2|-|TRBV9|19
CASSVGLPGLAGGSGELFF
TGTGCCAGCAGCGTAGGGTTACCGGGACTAGCGGGAGGGTCCGGGGAGCTGTTTTTT
>-|TRBJ1-4|-|TRBV7-9|14
CASSLALGGEKLFF
TGTGCCAGCAGCTTAGCCCTTGGGGGCGAAAAACTGTTTTTT
>-|TRBJ2-7|-|TRBV5-7|15
CASSLDAVTLYEQYF
TGTGCCAGCAGCTTGGACGCAGTAACGCTCTACGAGCAGTACTTC
>-|TRBJ1-4|-|TRBV27|15
CASSLKRSLQEKLFF
TGTGCCAGCAGTCTCAAGAGGTCACTGCAGGAAAAACTGTTTTTT
>-|TRBJ2-7|-|TRBV10-3|14
CAISKEADHYEQYF
TGTGCCATCAGCAAAGAAGCGGACCACTACGAGCAGTACTTC
>TRBD1|TRBJ1-1|once|TRBV25-1|13
CASSEPGQGYAFF
TGTGCCAGCAGTGAACCAGGACAGGGGTACGCTTTCTTT
>TRBD2|TRBJ2-1|-|TRBV10-3|12
CATMGRANEQFF
TGTGCCACCATGGGGAGGGCGAATGAGCAGTTCTTC
>-|TRBJ1-1|once|TRBV7-2|15
CASSFLRVMNTEAFF
TGTGCCAGCAGCTTCTTACGGGTCATGAACACTGAAGCTTTCTTT
>TRBD1|TRBJ1-3|-|TRBV28|18
CASSGAGTGGSSGNTIYF
TGTGCCAGCAGCGGTGCTGGGACAGGGGGGTCCTCTGGAAACACCATATATTTT
>TRBD2|TRBJ2-1|-|TRBV7-9|17
CASSGTNSGRGYNEQFF
TGTGCCAGCAGCGGCACGAATAGCGGGAGGGGTTACAATGAGCAGTTCTTC
>-|TRBJ2-7|-|TRBV29-1|13
CSVYRDTTYEQYF
TGCAGCGTCTACCGGGACACCACCTACGAGCAGTACTTC
>-|TRBJ2-1|once|TRBV10-3|14
CAIAGQQSYNEQFF
TGTGCCATCGCGGGACAGCAGTCCTACAATGAGCAGTTCTTC
>TRBD1|TRBJ2-1|once|TRBV19|17
CASSIRTGGARINEQFF
TGTGCCAGTAGTATACGGACAGGGGGCGCCAGGATCAATGAGCAGTTCTTC
>TRBD1|TRBJ1-5|-|TRBV28|15
CASSPGGVHNQPQHF
TGTGCCAGCAGTCCAGGGGGGGTCCACAATCAGCCCCAGCATTTT
>-|TRBJ2-1|-|TRBV28|13
CASSRQIYNEQFF
TGTGCCAGCAGTCGCCAGATCTACAATGAGCAGTTCTTC
>-|TRBJ2-1|-|TRBV25-1|16
CASSEGTSSFYNEQFF
TGTGCCAGCAGTGAAGGGACATCAAGCTTCTACAATGAGCAGTTCTTC
>-|TRBJ1-1|-|TRBV30|14
CAWSVGFRGTEAFF
TGTGCCTGGAGTGTAGGGTTCAGAGGCACTGAAGCTTTCTTT
>TRBD1|TRBJ2-1|-|TRBV10-3|14
CAISSRQGYNEQFF
TGTGCCATCAGTAGCCGACAGGGTTACAATGAGCAGTTCTTC
>-|TRBJ2-7|-|TRBV19|17
CASSISLLSDPIYEQYF
TGTGCCAGTAGTATTTCGCTACTTTCAGACCCAATCTACGAGCAGTACTTC
>TRBD1|TRBJ2-1|-|TRBV5-4|17
CASSLGQGAGAYNEQFF
TGTGCCAGCAGCTTGGGGCAGGGGGCTGGTGCCTACAATGAGCAGTTCTTC
>-|TRBJ2-7|-|TRBV2|13
CASTVSLVHEQYF
TGTGCCAGCACAGTTTCCCTAGTCCACGAGCAGTACTTC
>TRBD1|TRBJ2-6|-|TRBV10-3|17
CAISGTGDPSGANVLTF
TGTGCCATCAGTGGTACAGGGGACCCCTCTGGGGCCAACGTCCTGACTTTC
>-|TRBJ2-2|once|TRBV7-2|16
CASSPPGPMNTGELFF
TGTGCCAGCAGCCCACCAGGGCCGATGAACACCGGGGAGCTGTTTTTT
>-|TRBJ2-2|-|TRBV9|14
CASTAEGFTGELFF
TGTGCCAGCACAGCGGAGGGGTTCACCGGGGAGCTGTTTTTT
>TRBD2|TRBJ2-5|-|TRBV29-1|13
CSVRTSAQETQYF
TGCAGCGTGCGGACTAGCGCCCAAGAGACCCAGTACTTC
>TRBD1|TRBJ2-7|-|TRBV5-6|14
CASSLGQGVYEQYF
TGTGCCAGCAGCTTGGGACAGGGGGTTTACGAGCAGTACTTC
>-|TRBJ2-3|-|TRBV5-4|13
CASSLRGTDTQYF
TGTGCCAGCAGCTTGAGGGGCACAGATACGCAGTATTTT
>-|TRBJ1-3|-|TRBV6-1|14
CASSGLGPGNTIYF
TGTGCCAGCAGCGGCTTGGGCCCTGGAAACACCATATATTTT
>-|TRBJ1-2|-|TRBV28|16
CASSPPRTSVGVGYTF
TGTGCCAGCAGTCCGCCCAGGACGAGTGTGGGTGTGGGCTACACCTTC
>TRBD1|TRBJ2-7|-|TRBV28|14
CAGRSTGQGGEQYF
TGTGCCGGGAGGTCGACAGGACAGGGAGGCGAGCAGTACTTC